This T cell receptor beta chain was captured in a study of blood T cell repertoires in COVID-19. As for the study in general: Sites in the United States, Italy and Spain provided acute and convalescent COVID-19 samples. T cells, B-cell-depleted T cells, or PBMCs supplied cDNA or gDNA.

As originally analysed: Amplifying reference gene primers gave estimates of nucleated cell counts. Profiling relied on immunoSEQ multiplex PCR, and the TCRdb table lists in-frame clones only, not all of them. D and trimming were read from the DNA, whereas the V and J calls and clone size are those reported in that table. This table has about 100,000 clones, more than 90% appearing once. In regard to this clone: The limits of the CDR3 on the DNA are not certain, so only TCRdb's listed CDR3 is given.

The CDR3 adds up to 13 amino acids, both ends counted. The germline V gene has CDR1 MNHEY and CDR2 SVGAGI. Sequenced: peripheral blood. This TCR was sampled from a man between 65 and 80 years old with acute or convalescent COVID-19. The chain is built from TRBV6-5 and TRBJ1-6. CDR3 sequence reads: CASSSSGNSPLHF.